These 14 T cell receptor beta chains were sequenced from one sample in a study of Ad26.COV2.S vaccination and SARS-CoV-2 variants. Some clones are missing from TCRdb's copy, which holds only in-frame ones; the method was immunoSEQ multiplex PCR. The table includes around 300,000 clones, around nine tenths detected once. Specified treatment: over 15 received Ad26.COV2.S at low or high dose, single or two shots; about 5 received placebo; per-sample allocation not given. Following the first vaccine or placebo injection, samples were taken on day 63. The sample here was peripheral blood, taken in a trial of Ad26.COV2.S vaccine versus placebo. The receptor set was obtained from a person between 18 and 65 years old who received the Ad26.COV2.S COVID-19 vaccine or a placebo.

This clone showed up just once. This chain uses TRBV7-2 with TRBJ1-2; 7 nucleotides align to TRBD1. V shed 6 bases and J 6 bases; nucleotides not matched to a gene: 7. Germline V gene data show CDR1 as SGHTA and CDR2 as FQGNSA. This CDR3 is 13 amino acids long. The CDR3 sequence is CASRRSQGDGYTF. The CDR3 nucleotides are TGTGCCAGCAGGCGCAGTCAGGGGGATGGCTACACCTTC.

The chain combines TRBV4-3 with TRBJ1-5; no reliable D call. The CDR3 consists of 13 residues. The germline gives CDR1 LGHNA, CDR2 YSLEER. With 1 base removed from V and 6 bases from J, the gap between germline ends came to 7 bases. CDR3 loop: CASSQGRFQPQHF. For the CDR3, the DNA is TGCGCCAGCAGCCAAGGACGGTTTCAGCCCCAGCATTTT.

The rearrangement joins TRBV18 to TRBJ2-7; unclear D gene. Germline assignment: CDR1 KGHSH and CDR2 LQKENI. The CDR3 runs to 14 residues. Trimming left V 2 bases short and J 0 bases short, with 8 bases between. Written as DNA, the CDR3 is TGTGCCAGCTCACCAGGTTCGGCCTCCTACGAGCAGTACTTC. The encoded protein is CASSPGSASYEQYF.

The V gene is TRBV28, the J gene TRBJ2-5; possible D gene TRBD1, 6 bases. Deletions cut 3 bases from V and 6 bases from J, with 11 bases between. CDR3 length: 13 amino acids. Germline lookup yields CDR1 MDHEN and CDR2 SYDVKM. The CDR3 is CASSLAGVQTQYF. CDR3 DNA sequence: TGTGCCAGCAGTTTGGCAGGGGTACAGACCCAGTACTTC. The entire variable domain, with the rest obtained from reference TRBV28 and TRBJ2-5, is as follows: DVKVTQSSRYLVKRTGEKVFLECVQDMDHENMFWYRQDPGLGLRLIYFSYDVKMKEKGDIPEGYSVSREKKERFSLILESASTNQTSMYLCASSLAGVQTQYFGPGTRLLVL.

V and J are TRBV9 and TRBJ2-3, with 7 positions matching TRBD2. CDR1 and CDR2 from the germline V gene are SGDLS and YYNGEE. Trimming removed 0 bases from V and 2 bases from J; junction bases left unmatched: 6. The CDR3 has 16 residues. The CDR3 protein is CASSVEGGGITDTQYF. In nucleotides, the CDR3 is TGTGCCAGCAGCGTAGAGGGCGGGGGAATCACAGATACGCAGTATTTT.

J is TRBJ1-1 and V is TRBV9; possible D gene TRBD1, 6 bases. Germline CDR1 SGDLS, CDR2 YYNGEE. This CDR3 spans 15 amino acids. V was pared by 1 base and J by 4 bases, with 14 bases between. CDR3 DNA sequence: TGTGCCAGCAGCGTACGACCGGGGGCGGGCACTGAAGCTTTCTTT. Its translation is CASSVRPGAGTEAFF.

The chain combines TRBV5-1 with TRBJ2-3; 11 bases map to TRBD1. The CDR3 is 16 residues long. V trimming: 4 bases; J trimming: 4 bases; junction bases outside the gene matches: 8. CDR1 and CDR2 from the germline V gene are SGHRS and YFSETQ. The CDR3 spells CASSPDRGRVSDTQYF. The CDR3 DNA reads TGCGCCAGCAGCCCGGACAGGGGGCGTGTCTCAGATACGCAGTATTTT. Looking up the rest from reference TRBV5-1 and TRBJ2-3 gives the full variable domain: KAGVTQTPRYLIKTRGQQVTLSCSPISGHRSVSWYQQTPGQGLQFLFEYFSETQRNKGNFPGRFSGRQFSNSRSEMNVSTLELGDSALYLCASSPDRGRVSDTQYFGPGTRLTVL.

This clone was found a few times. The rearrangement links TRBV4-1 to TRBJ1-2; TRBD1 matches at 7 bases. Germline-derived CDR1 and CDR2 are MGHRA and YSYEKL. V gave up 3 bases and J gave up 4 bases; unmatched junction bases: 11. The CDR3 runs to 16 residues. CDR3 bases: TGCGCCAGCAGCCACCCTATGTTACAGGGGTCCTATGGCTACACCTTC. It is translated as CASSHPMLQGSYGYTF.

This sequence joins TRBV30 and TRBJ2-7; possibly TRBD1 for D (5 bases). The CDR3 has 14 residues. V lost 2 bases and J lost 4, with 15 bases in between. From germline, CDR1 is GTSNPN and CDR2 SVGIG (reference sequence). This CDR3 is CAWSPGNSLYEQYF. The CDR3, as DNA: TGTGCCTGGAGTCCAGGGAACTCCCTTTACGAGCAGTACTTC.

A few counts support this clone. The CDR3 bases are TGCAGTGCTAGTCCTACTAGCGGGACCTTCCAAGAGACCCAGTACTTC. Its protein product is CSASPTSGTFQETQYF. This chain links TRBV20-1 with TRBJ2-5; 10 nucleotides match TRBD2. J gave up 1 base and V 3 bases, and 8 bases lay outside the gene matches. The CDR3 runs to 16 residues. CDR1 and CDR2 from the germline V gene are DFQATT and SNEGSKA (reference sequence).

This chain connects TRBV15 to TRBJ1-6; D unresolved. This CDR3 contains 16 residues. V was shortened by 1 base and J by 6 bases, with 13 bases between the two germline ends. The germline gives CDR1 LNHNV, CDR2 YYDKDF (reference sequence). The CDR3 loop reads CATSRGRTGFNSPLHF. CDR3 DNA sequence: TGTGCCACCAGCAGAGGTCGGACCGGTTTTAATTCACCCCTCCACTTT.

As to this clone: The junction does not match germline at one end; this may be a read error. The chain is built from TRBV10-3 and TRBJ1-2; D might be TRBD1 (5 bases). Germline loops: CDR1 ENHRY, CDR2 SYGVKD. This CDR3 spans 11 amino acids. In DNA form, the CDR3 reads TGTGCCATCAGTGCTTCGGAGATGACAGTCTTC. Translated, it gives CAISASEMTVF.

V and J are TRBV7-9 and TRBJ1-3; D call uncertain. This CDR3 region has 14 residues. V was trimmed by 1 base and J by 3 bases, leaving 7 bases between them. CDR1 SEHNR and CDR2 FQNEAQ come from the germline V gene (reference sequence). CDR3 protein: CASSLVGFGNTIYF. The CDR3 DNA follows: TGTGCCAGCAGCTTAGTGGGCTTTGGAAACACCATATATTTT. Filled out from reference TRBV7-9 and TRBJ1-3, the complete variable domain reads DTGVSQNPRHKITKRGQNVTFRCDPISEHNRLYWYRQTLGQGPEFLTYFQNEAQLEKSRLLSDRFSAERPKGSFSTLEIQRTEQGDSAMYLCASSLVGFGNTIYFGEGSWLTVV.

The V call is TRBV7-9, the J call TRBJ2-1; TRBD2 matches at 15 bases. Germline V lookup: CDR1 SEHNR, CDR2 FQNEAQ (reference sequence). V shed 1 base, J shed 6 bases, and the junction held 1 base outside the gene matches. The CDR3 contains 16 residues. CDR3 loop: CASSLEGLAGGNEQFF. DNA of the CDR3: TGTGCCAGCAGCTTAGAGGGACTAGCGGGGGGCAATGAGCAGTTCTTC.